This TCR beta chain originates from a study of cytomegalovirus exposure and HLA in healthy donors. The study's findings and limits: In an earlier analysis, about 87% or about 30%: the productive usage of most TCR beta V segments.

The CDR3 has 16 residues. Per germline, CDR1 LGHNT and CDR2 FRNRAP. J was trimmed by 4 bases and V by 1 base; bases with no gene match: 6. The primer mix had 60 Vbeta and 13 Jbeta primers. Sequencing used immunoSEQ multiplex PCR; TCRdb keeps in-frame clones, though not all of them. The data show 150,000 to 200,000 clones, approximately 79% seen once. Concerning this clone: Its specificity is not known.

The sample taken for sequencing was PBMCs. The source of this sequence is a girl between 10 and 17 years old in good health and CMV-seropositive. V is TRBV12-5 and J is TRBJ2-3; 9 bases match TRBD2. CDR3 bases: TGTGCTAGTGGTTTGGGGGGCGGGGGGGCCGCAGATACGCAGTATTTT. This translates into CASGLGGGGAADTQYF.